This T cell receptor beta chain stems from a study of cytomegalovirus exposure and HLA in healthy donors. Overall study: Earlier, 180 million or so T cells were analyzed, and about 120 million unique TCR beta sequences were found among them.

General study points: Most TCR sequences were seen very rarely across donors, but some public TCRs occurred in many. Per a prior analysis, the majority of TCR beta V segments were productive roughly 90% or roughly 30% of the time. A later analysis reported that several of the most significant clusters appeared to be linked to common viral pathogens, among them Epstein-Barr virus.

This clone was seen more than once but under ten times. Its specificity is unknown. The PCR employed 60 Vbeta primers together with 13 Jbeta primers. TCRdb's table, derived via immunoSEQ multiplex PCR, lists solely in-frame clones and lacks some. The sample carries about 95,000 clones, more than 60% recorded once. Germline loops: CDR1 MNHEY, CDR2 SVGAGI. The ends were cut back, 4 bases at V and 3 bases at J, with 7 bases in the middle. This CDR3 is built from 12 residues. This clonotype originated in a man aged 18 to 35 in good health and CMV-seropositive. Sequenced: PBMCs. The chain links TRBV6-5 to TRBJ2-7, with a tentative D call TRBD2 (5 bases). The CDR3 here is CASSSAGYEQYF. The CDR3 bases are TGTGCCAGCAGTTCCGCGGGCTACGAGCAGTACTTC.